This passage covers 24 T cell receptor beta chains from one sample sequenced in a study of blood T cell repertoires in COVID-19. The method was immunoSEQ multiplex PCR; TCRdb's version includes in-frame clones alone and lacks a portion of them. The sample holds around 400,000 clones, 90% to 95% seen once. Sequenced sample: PBMCs or T cells enriched from blood (not recorded which). The receptor source for this set is a woman between 35 and 50 years old who had been exposed to COVID-19.

The J gene is TRBJ1-6, the V gene TRBV5-8; D unclear. This CDR3 is built from 15 residues. CDR1 and CDR2 from the germline V gene are SGHTS and YDEGEE. The V gene lost 1 base and the J gene lost 0 bases, with 5 bases spanning the gap. CDR3 region: CASSLTRSYNSPLHF. CDR3 sequence (DNA): TGTGCCAGCAGCTTGACGCGCTCCTATAATTCACCCCTCCACTTT.

The J gene is TRBJ2-1, the V gene TRBV25-1; no clear D. The CDR3 length is 15 residues. Germline lookup yields CDR1 MGHDK and CDR2 SYGVNS. The germline V and J ends were trimmed by 0 bases and 7 bases, with 13 bases remaining between them. The CDR3 nucleotides read TGTGCCAGCAGTGAATATGGTGGGCGTCAGAATGAGCAGTTCTTC. As protein: CASSEYGGRQNEQFF.

This clone was recorded once. The chain joins TRBV15 to TRBJ1-2; 10 nucleotides line up with TRBD1. Germline assignment: CDR1 LNHNV and CDR2 YYDKDF (reference sequence). This CDR3 region has 16 residues. V dropped 5 bases and J dropped 5; count of bases not matched to a gene: 11. Here the CDR3 reads CATSGNRQGAGYGYTF. DNA for the CDR3: TGTGCCACCAGCGGAAACCGACAGGGGGCTGGGTATGGCTACACCTTC.

V usage is TRBV19 and J usage is TRBJ1-4, with D possibly TRBD1 on 6 matching bases. Germline V gene sequence: CDR1 LNHDA, CDR2 SQIVND (reference sequence). The CDR3 has 17 residues. Trimming took off 4 bases at V and 4 bases at J, with 19 bases between the two ends. CDR3 sequence reads: CASSSPGARTLNEKLFF. In DNA form, the CDR3 reads TGTGCCAGTAGTAGTCCAGGGGCCCGGACTCTTAATGAAAAACTGTTTTTT.

A few counts support this clone. The V gene is TRBV5-1, the J gene TRBJ1-2, with 8 bases aligning to TRBD1. Germline V gene lookup returns CDR1 SGHRS and CDR2 YFSETQ. The CDR3 spans 15 residues. V lost 0 bases to trimming and J lost 4 bases; unmatched junction nucleotides: 5. The CDR3 spells CASSLGTQGVYGYTF. The CDR3 coding sequence is TGCGCCAGCAGCTTGGGCACACAGGGGGTCTATGGCTACACCTTC. Variable domain in full (rest from reference TRBV5-1 and TRBJ1-2): KAGVTQTPRYLIKTRGQQVTLSCSPISGHRSVSWYQQTPGQGLQFLFEYFSETQRNKGNFPGRFSGRQFSNSRSEMNVSTLELGDSALYLCASSLGTQGVYGYTFGSGTRLTVV.

A few counts support this clone. The genes are TRBV5-5 and TRBJ1-6; 9 nucleotides line up with TRBD1. Germline V gene lookup returns CDR1 SGHKS and CDR2 YYEKEE (reference sequence). There are 14 residues in the CDR3. The trim removed 3 bases at V and 7 bases at J, leaving 2 bases unmatched. Here the CDR3 reads CASSWDRENSPLHF. The CDR3 coding sequence is TGTGCCAGCAGCTGGGACAGGGAGAATTCACCCCTCCACTTT.

CDR3 DNA: TGTGCCAGCAGCGCCAGACAGGGGGCTGGAGAAAAACTGTTTTTT. Amino acids: CASSARQGAGEKLFF. The V call is TRBV9, the J call TRBJ1-4; TRBD1 matches 10 bases. The germline V gene has CDR1 SGDLS and CDR2 YYNGEE. Trimming at V came to 3 bases and at J to 8 bases, leaving 7 bases not matched to a gene. This CDR3 has 15 residues.

The chain links TRBV2 to TRBJ2-7, with D possibly TRBD2 on 5 matching bases. This CDR3 spans 13 amino acids. Trimming took 8 bases from V and 4 from J, leaving 15 bases between them. In germline, CDR1 is SNHLY, CDR2 FYNNEI. The CDR3 coding sequence is TGTGCCAGCTGTCAGGAGGCCCGGTACGAGCAGTACTTC. Translation gives CASCQEARYEQYF.

On this clone itself: One junction end does not reproduce the germline sequence, and a read error may be involved. The chain links TRBV25-1 to TRBJ1-1, with D possibly matching TRBD1 (6 bases). CDR3 length: 16 amino acids. Germline V gene data show CDR1 as MGHDK and CDR2 as SYGVNS. CDR3 DNA sequence: TGTGCCAGCAGTGAATCTGGGGGGGCGCTGGGGACTGAAACTTTCTTT. Translated, it gives CASSESGGALGTETFF.

The chain links TRBV4-1 to TRBJ1-3; the D is unclear. Trimming removed 4 bases from V and 2 bases from J, with 21 bases in between. This CDR3 has 18 amino acids. Germline values: CDR1 MGHRA, CDR2 YSYEKL. In nucleotides, the CDR3 is TGCGCCAGCAGCCCCCACACAACGCGACGGGGTCCTGGAAACACCATATATTTT. Protein sequence: CASSPHTTRRGPGNTIYF.

As regards this clone: Other nucleotide sequences in the sample specify the same CDR3. The J gene is TRBJ1-1, the V gene TRBV12-3 or TRBV12-4, with D maybe TRBD1 (6 bases). The CDR3 is 13 residues long. The ends were cut back, 2 bases at V and 5 bases at J, with 9 bases in the middle. The DNA for the CDR3 is TGTGCCAGCAGTTTAAGGGGGGGGACTGAAGCTTTCTTT. It codes for CASSLRGGTEAFF.

This sequence joins TRBV7-9 and TRBJ1-2, with 7 bases that match TRBD1. The CDR3 is 13 residues long. Germline V lookup: CDR1 SEHNR, CDR2 FQNEAQ (reference sequence). Unmatched junction bases numbered 8, after V lost 5 bases and J lost 8 bases. The CDR3 here is CASSQTGLIGYTF. CDR3 coding DNA: TGTGCCAGCAGCCAGACAGGGTTAATAGGCTACACCTTC.

The rearrangement uses TRBV3-1 (or the pseudogene TRBV3-2) and TRBJ1-3, with D uncertain. The CDR3 spans 15 residues. Germline V gene lookup returns CDR1 LGHDT and CDR2 YNNKEL (reference sequence). Trimming shortened V by 4 bases and J by 0 bases, and 10 bases separated the two germline ends. CDR3 loop: CASSPQPSSGNTIYF. CDR3 DNA: TGTGCCAGCAGCCCCCAACCTAGCTCTGGAAACACCATATATTTT.

This chain connects TRBV20-1 to TRBJ1-2; weak D call: TRBD1 (5 bases). Trimming stripped 3 bases from V and 7 bases from J, with 15 bases between. CDR1 is DFQATT and CDR2 is SNEGSKA in the germline V gene (reference sequence). The CDR3 is 13 residues long. The CDR3 nucleotides are TGCAGTGCTAGTTTATTGACAGATTCTGGCTACACCTTC. Protein sequence: CSASLLTDSGYTF.

The chain links TRBV2 to TRBJ1-5, with D perhaps TRBD1 (6 bases). CDR1 and CDR2 from the germline V gene are SNHLY and FYNNEI. This CDR3 is built from 14 residues. The V end lost 5 bases, the J end lost 2 bases, and 10 bases lay between the germline ends. The DNA of the CDR3 is TGTGCCAGCAGTTCTAAGGGGGGCAATCAGCCCCAGCATTTT. Translating gives CASSSKGGNQPQHF.

The chain recombines TRBV5-1 with TRBJ2-5; TRBD2 matches at 7 bases. The CDR3 loop spans 16 amino acids. The ends lost 2 bases at V and 3 bases at J; junction bases unmatched: 10. Germline CDR1 and CDR2: SGHRS and YFSETQ. CDR3 coding DNA: TGCGCCAGCAGCTTCCGACTAGCAGCCCTTAAAGAGACCCAGTACTTC. Amino acid sequence: CASSFRLAALKETQYF. The variable domain in full, with the rest retrieved from reference TRBV5-1 and TRBJ2-5, is KAGVTQTPRYLIKTRGQQVTLSCSPISGHRSVSWYQQTPGQGLQFLFEYFSETQRNKGNFPGRFSGRQFSNSRSEMNVSTLELGDSALYLCASSFRLAALKETQYFGPGTRLLVL.

J is TRBJ1-1 and V is TRBV19; 8 bases are a match to TRBD1. CDR1 is LNHDA, CDR2 SQIVND, per germline (reference sequence). The CDR3 runs 15 residues. V was clipped by 3 bases and J by 1 base; unmatched bases: 4. CDR3 sequence reads: CASSIPGTGNTEAFF. The CDR3 bases are TGTGCCAGTAGTATCCCCGGGACAGGGAACACTGAAGCTTTCTTT.

The chain recombines TRBV10-3 with TRBJ2-7; possibly TRBD1 for D (5 bases). Trimming stripped 10 bases from V and 1 base from J, with 17 bases between. The CDR3 length is 14 residues. The V gene's germline CDR1 is ENHRY and CDR2 SYGVKD. In DNA, the CDR3 is TGTGCCACCGGAGACTGGGGCATATCCTACGAGCAGTACTTC. Translating gives CATGDWGISYEQYF.

The chain has TRBV2 and TRBJ1-2; D not resolved. Between the trimmed V and J ends, which lost 6 bases and 2 bases, there was a span of 10 bases. From germline, CDR1 is SNHLY and CDR2 FYNNEI. This CDR3 is built from 13 residues. The CDR3 DNA is TGTGCCAGCAGGCCGGGAATAAACTATGGCTACACCTTC. It translates to CASRPGINYGYTF.

This chain joins TRBV5-5 and TRBJ1-5; D not certain. The CDR3 is 16 residues long. Trimming stripped 0 bases from V and 0 bases from J, with 10 bases between. The germline V gene has CDR1 SGHKS and CDR2 YYEKEE (reference sequence). The DNA for the CDR3 is TGTGCCAGCAGCTTGGGAGGAAGCTATAGCAATCAGCCCCAGCATTTT. Translation gives CASSLGGSYSNQPQHF.

This chain connects TRBV7-3 to TRBJ2-3; TRBD2 matches 13 bases. After removal of 2 bases from V and 5 bases from J, the junction contained 4 bases not matched to a gene. This CDR3 has 16 residues. Germline V gene data show CDR1 as SGHTA and CDR2 as FQGTGA. CDR3 in DNA: TGTGCCAGCAGCTTATACTGGACTAGCGGGGGAGATACGCAGTATTTT. Amino acid sequence: CASSLYWTSGGDTQYF.

The genes are TRBV5-6 and TRBJ1-1; D is ambiguous. Germline assignment: CDR1 SGHDT and CDR2 YYEEEE. V lost 3 bases to trimming and J lost 4 bases, with 13 bases between them. This CDR3 region has 14 residues. The CDR3 spells CASSSIDKTTEAFF. Here the CDR3 DNA reads TGTGCCAGCAGCTCGATTGACAAGACCACTGAAGCTTTCTTT.

The chain uses TRBV5-4 and TRBJ2-1, with D perhaps TRBD1 (6 bases). Between the trimmed V and J ends, which lost 3 bases and 3 bases, there was a span of 16 bases. Germline CDR1 is SGHNT and CDR2 is YYREEE (reference sequence). The CDR3 is 16 amino acids. The CDR3 bases are TGTGCCAGCAGCTCCCCGGGGACAAATCTCTACAATGAGCAGTTCTTC. Its translation: CASSSPGTNLYNEQFF.

The CDR3 here is CASSPRGLSNQPQHF. The CDR3 nucleotides read TGTGCCAGCAGTCCTAGGGGGCTTAGCAATCAGCCCCAGCATTTT. The rearrangement joins TRBV6-6 to TRBJ1-5; TRBD1 matches at 7 bases. Losses at the gene ends were 5 bases for V and 0 bases for J; bases not matched to a gene: 4. Germline-derived CDR1 and CDR2 are MNHNY and SVGAGI (reference sequence). CDR3 size: 15 residues.